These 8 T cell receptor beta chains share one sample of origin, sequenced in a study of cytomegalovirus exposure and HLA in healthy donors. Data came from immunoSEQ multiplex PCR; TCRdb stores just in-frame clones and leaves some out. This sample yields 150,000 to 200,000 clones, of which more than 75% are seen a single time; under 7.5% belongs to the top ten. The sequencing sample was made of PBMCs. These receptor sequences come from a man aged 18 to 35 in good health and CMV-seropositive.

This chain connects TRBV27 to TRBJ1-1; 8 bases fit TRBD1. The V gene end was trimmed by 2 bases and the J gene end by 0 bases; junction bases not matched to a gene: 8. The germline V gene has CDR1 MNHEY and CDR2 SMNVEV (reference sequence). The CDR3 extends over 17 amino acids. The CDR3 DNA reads TGTGCCAGCAGTTTAACCTCGCGGACAGGGTTGAACACTGAAGCTTTCTTT. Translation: CASSLTSRTGLNTEAFF.

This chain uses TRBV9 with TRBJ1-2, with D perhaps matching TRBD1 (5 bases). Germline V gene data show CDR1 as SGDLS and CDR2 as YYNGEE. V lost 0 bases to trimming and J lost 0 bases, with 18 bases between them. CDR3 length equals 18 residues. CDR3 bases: TGTGCCAGCAGCGTAGCCCCGGGGACTTCTTCCACTAACTATGGCTACACCTTC. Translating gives CASSVAPGTSSTNYGYTF. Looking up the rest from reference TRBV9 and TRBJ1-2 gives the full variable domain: DSGVTQTPKHLITATGQRVTLRCSPRSGDLSVYWYQQSLDQGLQFLIQYYNGEERAKGNILERFSAQQFPDLHSELNLSSLELGDSALYFCASSVAPGTSSTNYGYTFGSGTRLTVV.

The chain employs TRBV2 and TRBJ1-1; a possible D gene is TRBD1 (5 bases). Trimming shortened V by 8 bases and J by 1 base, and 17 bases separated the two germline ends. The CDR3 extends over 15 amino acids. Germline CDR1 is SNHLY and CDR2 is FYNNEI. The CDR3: CASRPFGASNTEAFF. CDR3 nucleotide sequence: TGTGCCAGCCGTCCCTTTGGGGCCTCGAACACTGAAGCTTTCTTT.

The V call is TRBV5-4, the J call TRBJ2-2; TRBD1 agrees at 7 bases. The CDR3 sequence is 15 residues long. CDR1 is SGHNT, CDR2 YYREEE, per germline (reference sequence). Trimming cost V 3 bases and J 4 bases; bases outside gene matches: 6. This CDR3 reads CASSSPQGSTGELFF. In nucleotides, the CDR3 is TGTGCCAGCAGCTCCCCACAGGGGTCCACCGGGGAGCTGTTTTTT.

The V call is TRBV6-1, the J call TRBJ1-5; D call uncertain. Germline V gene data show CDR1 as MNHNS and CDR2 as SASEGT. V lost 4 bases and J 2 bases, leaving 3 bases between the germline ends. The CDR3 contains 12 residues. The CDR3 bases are TGTGCCAGCAGTGCCGGCAATCAGCCCCAGCATTTT. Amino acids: CASSAGNQPQHF.

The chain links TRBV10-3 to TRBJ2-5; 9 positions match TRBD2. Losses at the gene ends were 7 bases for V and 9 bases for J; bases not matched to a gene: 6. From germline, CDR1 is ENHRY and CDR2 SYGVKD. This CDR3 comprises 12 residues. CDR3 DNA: TGTGCCATCACGGGCGGGAGGGCCTCCCAGTACTTC. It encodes CAITGGRASQYF.

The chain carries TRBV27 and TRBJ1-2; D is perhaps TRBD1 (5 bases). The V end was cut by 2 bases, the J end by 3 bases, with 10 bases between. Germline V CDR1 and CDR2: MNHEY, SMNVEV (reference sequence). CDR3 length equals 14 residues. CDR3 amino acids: CASSLDRGYYGYTF. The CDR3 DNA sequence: TGTGCCAGCAGTTTAGACCGGGGGTACTATGGCTACACCTTC.

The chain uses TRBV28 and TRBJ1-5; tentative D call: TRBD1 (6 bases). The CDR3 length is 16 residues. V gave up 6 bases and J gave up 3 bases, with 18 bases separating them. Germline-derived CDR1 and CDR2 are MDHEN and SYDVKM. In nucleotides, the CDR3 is TGTGCCAGCAGGTCCGCGGGGGGGGCGGACAATCAGCCCCAGCATTTT. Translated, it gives CASRSAGGADNQPQHF.